Included here is one T cell receptor beta chain sequence, with context. The sample originates from a study of T cell changes during pregnancy in multiple sclerosis. With 1 base clipped from V and 9 bases from J, the junction kept 10 bases outside the gene matches. Per germline, CDR1 LNHNV and CDR2 YYDKDF (reference sequence). This CDR3 comprises 16 residues. Sequencing used immunoSEQ multiplex PCR; TCRdb keeps in-frame clones, though not all of them. In the table there are about 87,000 clones, around 93% of which are singletons. J is TRBJ2-1 and V is TRBV15, with TRBD2 identical over 9 bases. The clonotype was recovered from a female donor in good health, enrolled as a control in a pregnancy study. Here the sequenced sample was peripheral blood, taken in the third trimester of pregnancy. The CDR3 nucleotides read TGTGCCACCAGCAGAGTTGGTGTAGCGGGAGTTGCTGAGCAGTTCTTC. It yields the protein CATSRVGVAGVAEQFF. Supplemented by reference TRBV15 and TRBJ2-1, the full variable domain reads DAMVIQNPRYQVTQFGKPVTLSCSQTLNHNVMYWYQQKSSQAPKLLFHYYDKDFNNEADTPDNFQSRRPNTSFCFLDIRSPGLGDTAMYLCATSRVGVAGVAEQFFGPGTRLTVL.